The rows below give T cell receptor beta chains drawn from one sample of a study of memory CD4+ T cells and cytomegalovirus serostatus. Sequencing used immunoSEQ multiplex PCR; TCRdb keeps in-frame clones, though not all of them. Here the sample spans approximately 65,000 clones, around 77% being singletons. The sequenced sample was memory CD4+ T cells from blood. Source of these receptors: an adult in good health and CMV-seronegative. The CDR3 runs from the conserved cysteine through the conserved F or W. Clone size, where shown, is once, few, many, or a class for clones that have expanded.

v_call	j_call	clone_size	cdr3_aa
TRBV19	TRBJ1-2	NA	CASRYGPYGYTF
TRBV6-5	TRBJ2-7	NA	CASSGDTYEQYF
TRBV6-1	TRBJ1-1	few	CASRNTGYTEAFF
TRBV18	TRBJ2-4	NA	CASSPPRGTTGDIQYF
TRBV27	TRBJ2-5	NA	CASSITDSQETQYF
TRBV27	TRBJ2-7	NA	CASSSGQGASYEQYF
TRBV5-6	TRBJ2-7	few	CASSLVREQYF
TRBV27	TRBJ2-7	NA	CASSLLLDSHSGRATYEQYF
TRBV7-9	TRBJ2-7	few	CASSFSGLASYEQYF
TRBV7-9	TRBJ1-1	NA	CASSLEGDTEAFF
TRBV6-1	TRBJ2-3	few	CASSEPGHKDTQYF
TRBV7-3	TRBJ2-7	NA	CASSTKSGSPFHEQYF
TRBV5-1	TRBJ1-1	NA	CASSLGSGARDTEAFF
TRBV18	TRBJ2-6	NA	CASSPSTGQSSGANVLTF
TRBV5-1	TRBJ2-5	NA	CASSLAWEVQTQYF
TRBV28	TRBJ2-7	few	CASSLGGIEGEQYF
TRBV5-1	TRBJ2-1	NA	CASSLDSVRGNEQFF
TRBV29-1	TRBJ1-1	few	CSVTRAGTEAFF
TRBV7-2	TRBJ2-1	NA	CASSPRLADYNEQFF
TRBV4-2	TRBJ1-1	NA	CASSSKWTANTEAFF
TRBV29-1	TRBJ2-5	NA	CSVDWATQETQYF
TRBV4-2	TRBJ2-7	NA	CASSQDTASYEQYF
TRBV7-6	TRBJ1-3	NA	CASSPDIVSGNTIYF
TRBV13	TRBJ2-1	NA	CASSGIIYETSGYHNEQFF
TRBV2	TRBJ2-2	NA	CASSGLAFTGELFF
TRBV9	TRBJ1-2	NA	CASSVAPGRVHKGGYTF
TRBV27	TRBJ1-2	NA	CASSLSSQGPYGYTF
TRBV19	TRBJ2-7	once	CASSQTGGHYEQYF
TRBV4-1	TRBJ2-5	NA	CASSQGGLAGGQKTQYF
TRBV30	TRBJ2-7	NA	CAWRDRTSGRYEQYF
TRBV28	TRBJ2-3	NA	CASRNSGSGTDTQYF
TRBV21-1	TRBJ2-2	NA	CASSRGFLRCGGELFF
TRBV19	TRBJ1-1	medium-sized	CASSRGVNTEAFF
TRBV7-2	TRBJ2-2	NA	CASSLVQGAENTGELFF
TRBV29-1	TRBJ1-1	once	CSVGAGRAEAFF
TRBV19	TRBJ1-5	NA	CASSRQARDSYSNQPQHF
TRBV4-1	TRBJ2-2	NA	CASSQDGELFF
TRBV2	TRBJ1-2	NA	CASSVDYGYTF
TRBV5-8	TRBJ2-1	NA	CASRRGLGSAYNEQFF
TRBV5-1	TRBJ2-4	NA	CASSLAIVTGQGNIQYF
TRBV5-4	TRBJ1-4	NA	CASSMRQGAEEKLFF
TRBV5-1	TRBJ2-1	NA	CARPGPHVTDNEQFF
TRBV11-2	TRBJ2-1	NA	CASSLWTEREEQFF
TRBV12-5	TRBJ1-1	NA	CASDPGLGKGDTEAFF
TRBV11-2	TRBJ2-7	once	CASSLDRGGSYEQYF
TRBV28	TRBJ1-1	NA	CASSATGTVNTEAFF
TRBV9	TRBJ2-6	NA	CASSAGPSERANVLTF
TRBV6-4	TRBJ2-1	NA	CASSAAASRPNEQFF
TRBV18	TRBJ1-2	NA	CASSPPSVEHGYTF
TRBV6-1	TRBJ1-6	NA	CASSPYRGGNSPLHF
TRBV11-1	TRBJ2-7	NA	CASSSRDSSYEQYF
TRBV30	TRBJ1-6	NA	CAWSRDTDNSPLHF
TRBV29-1	TRBJ1-1	few	CSVGIQGGTEAFF
TRBV28	TRBJ1-3	NA	CASSQQGGGNTIYF